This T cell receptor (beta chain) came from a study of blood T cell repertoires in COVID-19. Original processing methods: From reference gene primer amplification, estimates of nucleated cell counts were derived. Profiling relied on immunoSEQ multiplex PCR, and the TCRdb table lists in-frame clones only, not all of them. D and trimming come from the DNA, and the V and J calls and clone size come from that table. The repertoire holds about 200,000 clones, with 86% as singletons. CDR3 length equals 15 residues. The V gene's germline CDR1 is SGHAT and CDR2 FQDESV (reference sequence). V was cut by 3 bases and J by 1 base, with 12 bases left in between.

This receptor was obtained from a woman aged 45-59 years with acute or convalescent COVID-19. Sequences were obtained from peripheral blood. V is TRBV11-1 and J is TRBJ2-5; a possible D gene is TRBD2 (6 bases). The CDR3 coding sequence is TGTGCCAGCAGCTTCAATGCGGGGCTCCAAGAGACCCAGTACTTC. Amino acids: CASSFNAGLQETQYF.